These T cell receptor beta chains were read from a single sample in a study of cytomegalovirus exposure and HLA in healthy donors. The method was immunoSEQ multiplex PCR; TCRdb's version includes in-frame clones alone and lacks a portion of them. Altogether 150,000 to 200,000 clones are present, around 82% being singletons, with the ten largest covering 1.5% to 2%. Sequenced input: PBMCs. The receptors originated from a man younger than 35 in good health and CMV-seronegative. The CDR3 runs from the conserved cysteine through the conserved F or W. The order of the fields is J gene, clone size, V gene, D gene, CDR3 protein, CDR3 DNA. D genes are given only for firm matches. A row's size may be missing; if present it is once, few, many or a size class.

TRBJ1-4	.	TRBV12-5	.	CASGLVRGASNEKLFF	TGTGCTAGTGGTTTGGTACGTGGGGCGTCTAATGAAAAACTGTTTTTT
TRBJ2-3	.	TRBV10-3	TRBD2	CAIRVTSGATDTQYF	TGTGCCATCAGGGTCACTAGCGGGGCGACAGATACGCAGTATTTT
TRBJ1-2	.	TRBV6-6	.	CASSYPVGGANYGYTF	TGTGCCAGCAGTTACCCGGTAGGGGGAGCTAACTATGGCTACACCTTC
TRBJ1-5	.	TRBV7-2	.	CASSLRAMRQGPQGVQHF	TGTGCCAGCAGCTTACGGGCGATGAGGCAGGGGCCCCAGGGTGTCCAGCATTTT
TRBJ1-4	.	TRBV10-3	.	CAISEIGNEKLFF	TGTGCCATCAGTGAAATCGGTAATGAAAAACTGTTTTTT
TRBJ2-7	once	TRBV10-3	.	CAISLSGTPEYEQYF	TGTGCCATCAGCCTATCCGGGACTCCCGAGTACGAGCAGTACTTC
TRBJ2-2	once	TRBV7-8	TRBD2	CASSSPSGGAPGELFF	TGTGCCAGCAGTTCTCCTAGCGGGGGGGCACCCGGGGAGCTGTTTTTT
TRBJ1-1	.	TRBV7-3	.	CASSPRAQNTEAFF	TGTGCCAGCAGCCCCAGGGCACAGAACACTGAAGCTTTCTTT
TRBJ2-7	.	TRBV28	.	CASRMAGRPYEQYF	TGTGCCAGCAGAATGGCGGGACGACCCTACGAGCAGTACTTC
TRBJ2-3	.	TRBV5-8	TRBD2	CASSFRLAGEILGHTQYF	TGTGCCAGCAGCTTCAGACTAGCGGGGGAGATTTTGGGCCATACGCAGTATTTT
TRBJ2-1	.	TRBV19	TRBD2	CASSPTQGLAGGYNEQFF	TGTGCCAGTAGTCCGACCCAAGGACTAGCGGGAGGATACAATGAGCAGTTCTTC
TRBJ2-7	once	TRBV5-1	.	CASSLMGGTGLYEQYF	TGCGCCAGCAGCTTGATGGGAGGGACAGGACTATACGAGCAGTACTTC
TRBJ2-5	.	TRBV9	.	CASSASNSETQYF	TGTGCCAGCAGCGCTTCTAACAGCGAGACCCAGTACTTC
TRBJ1-4	.	TRBV11-2	TRBD1	CASSRKNTGGATNEKLFF	TGTGCCAGCAGCCGAAAAAACACAGGGGGGGCAACTAATGAAAAACTGTTTTTT
TRBJ1-6	.	TRBV6-4	TRBD1	CASASGQGNSPLHF	TGTGCCAGCGCGTCGGGACAGGGGAATTCACCCCTCCACTTT
TRBJ2-7	few	TRBV4-3	TRBD2	CASSPTAGGYEQYF	TGCGCCAGCAGCCCAACGGCGGGGGGCTACGAGCAGTACTTC
TRBJ2-1	.	TRBV7-3	TRBD1	CASSSGTGSPFF	TGTGCCAGCAGCTCCGGGACAGGGTCTCCGTTCTTC
TRBJ1-1	few	TRBV19	TRBD1	CASSIGQGAAEAFF	TGTGCCAGTAGTATTGGGCAGGGGGCTGCTGAAGCTTTCTTT
TRBJ1-1	.	TRBV13	TRBD1	CASSLIDRANTEAFF	TGTGCCAGCAGCTTGATAGACAGGGCGAACACTGAAGCTTTCTTT
TRBJ2-7	.	TRBV7-2	.	CASSPHPRASSYEQYF	TGTGCCAGCAGCCCCCACCCCAGGGCTAGCTCCTACGAGCAGTACTTC
TRBJ2-5	once	TRBV18	.	CASSPLILEETQYF	TGTGCCAGCTCACCACTGATATTGGAGGAGACCCAGTACTTC
TRBJ2-3	.	TRBV15	TRBD2	CATSRWTSGTRTQYF	TGTGCCACCAGCAGGTGGACTAGCGGTACGCGTACGCAGTATTTT
TRBJ1-4	.	TRBV7-2	.	CASSREPEKLFF	TGTGCCAGCAGCCGAGAACCGGAAAAACTGTTTTTT
TRBJ2-5	.	TRBV6-5	TRBD2	CASAITSGGATQYF	TGTGCCAGCGCCATCACTAGCGGGGGTGCGACCCAGTACTTC
TRBJ2-7	.	TRBV13	TRBD2	CASSGTRSPEQYF	TGTGCCAGCAGCGGGACTAGAAGCCCCGAGCAGTACTTC
TRBJ2-7	once	TRBV10-3	TRBD1	CAITQTGFSYEQYF	TGTGCCATCACCCAGACAGGGTTCTCCTACGAGCAGTACTTC
TRBJ2-2	.	TRBV15	.	CATRPGANTGELFF	TGTGCCACCAGACCGGGAGCGAACACCGGGGAGCTGTTTTTT
TRBJ1-5	.	TRBV5-4	.	CASSLDWNQPQHF	TGTGCCAGCAGCTTGGACTGGAATCAGCCCCAGCATTTT
TRBJ2-5	.	TRBV6-6	.	CASTNNVGTARETQYF	TGTGCCAGCACTAACAACGTAGGAACCGCGAGGGAGACCCAGTACTTC
TRBJ2-3	few	TRBV4-1	TRBD2	CASSLAGWGTDTQYF	TGCGCCAGCAGCCTAGCGGGTTGGGGCACAGATACGCAGTATTTT
TRBJ2-3	.	TRBV7-8	TRBD2	CASSFLAGDTQYF	TGTGCCAGCAGCTTTCTAGCGGGAGATACGCAGTATTTT
TRBJ1-3	.	TRBV18	.	CASSPRLSSGNTIYF	TGTGCCAGCTCACCAAGACTCAGCTCTGGAAACACCATATATTTT
TRBJ1-1	.	TRBV28	.	CASSLTGGSNTEAFF	TGTGCCAGCAGTTTAACGGGGGGATCGAACACTGAAGCTTTCTTT
TRBJ1-5	.	TRBV29-1	.	CSVGDFYQPQHF	TGCAGCGTTGGGGACTTTTACCAGCCCCAGCATTTT
TRBJ1-2	few	TRBV6-6	TRBD1	CASRSGTGIGYTF	TGTGCCAGCAGGTCCGGGACAGGGATTGGCTACACCTTC
TRBJ2-7	few	TRBV19	TRBD2	CASSMRRGVYEQYF	TGTGCCAGTAGTATGAGACGGGGGGTCTACGAGCAGTACTTC
TRBJ2-1	.	TRBV13	.	CASSLGGWGDEQFF	TGTGCCAGCAGCTTAGGCGGATGGGGCGATGAGCAGTTCTTC
TRBJ2-2	once	TRBV5-4	TRBD2	CASSLARGGTGELFF	TGTGCCAGCAGCTTGGCGCGCGGGGGGACCGGGGAGCTGTTTTTT
TRBJ1-6	.	TRBV4-1	.	CASTQPADSPNSPLHF	TGCGCCAGCACCCAACCGGCAGACAGCCCAAATTCACCCCTCCACTTT
TRBJ2-3	few	TRBV6-1	TRBD2	CASSASSGGATDTQYF	TGTGCCAGCAGTGCCTCTAGCGGGGGAGCCACAGATACGCAGTATTTT
TRBJ2-6	.	TRBV9	.	CASSVGAGRANVLTF	TGTGCCAGCAGCGTAGGTGCGGGGAGGGCCAACGTCCTGACTTTC
TRBJ1-5	.	TRBV9	TRBD1	CASSESGQGNQPQHF	TGTGCCAGCAGCGAATCGGGACAGGGCAATCAGCCCCAGCATTTT
TRBJ1-5	.	TRBV19	.	CASSWRDSNQPQHF	TGTGCCAGTAGTTGGAGGGATAGCAATCAGCCCCAGCATTTT
TRBJ1-6	once	TRBV7-2	TRBD1	CASSLRQGSGSPLHF	TGTGCCAGCAGCCTAAGACAGGGGTCGGGCTCACCCCTCCACTTT
TRBJ2-7	.	TRBV7-6	TRBD1	CASSLEGQGAGEQYF	TGTGCCAGCAGCTTAGAGGGACAGGGGGCCGGCGAGCAGTACTTC
TRBJ2-7	.	TRBV9	.	CASSVGGSSYEQYF	TGTGCCAGCAGCGTAGGCGGAAGCTCCTACGAGCAGTACTTC
TRBJ1-2	.	TRBV9	TRBD1	CASSVVQGDGYTF	TGTGCCAGCAGCGTAGTGCAGGGGGATGGCTACACCTTC
TRBJ2-7	few	TRBV5-4	TRBD1	CASSLDRGYHEQYF	TGTGCCAGCAGCTTGGACAGGGGGTACCACGAGCAGTACTTC
TRBJ2-7	.	TRBV7-9	TRBD1	CASSQTGGKQYF	TGTGCCAGCAGCCAGACAGGGGGCAAGCAGTACTTC
TRBJ1-4	.	TRBV7-2	TRBD1	CASSTTGVANEKLFF	TGTGCCAGCAGCACTACAGGGGTTGCTAATGAAAAACTGTTTTTT
TRBJ2-3	.	TRBV4-3	TRBD1	CASSQDRQGASTDTQYF	TGCGCCAGCAGCCAAGATCGGCAGGGGGCCAGCACAGATACGCAGTATTTT
TRBJ2-5	.	TRBV4-1	.	CASSSAPGTPQQETQYF	TGCGCCAGCAGCTCGGCTCCCGGGACACCCCAGCAAGAGACCCAGTACTTC
TRBJ1-5	.	TRBV7-2	.	CASSLDAGRQPQHF	TGTGCCAGCAGCTTAGATGCGGGTAGGCAGCCCCAGCATTTT
TRBJ2-7	.	TRBV6-1	.	CASRASVDYEQYF	TGTGCCAGCAGAGCTAGCGTAGACTACGAGCAGTACTTC